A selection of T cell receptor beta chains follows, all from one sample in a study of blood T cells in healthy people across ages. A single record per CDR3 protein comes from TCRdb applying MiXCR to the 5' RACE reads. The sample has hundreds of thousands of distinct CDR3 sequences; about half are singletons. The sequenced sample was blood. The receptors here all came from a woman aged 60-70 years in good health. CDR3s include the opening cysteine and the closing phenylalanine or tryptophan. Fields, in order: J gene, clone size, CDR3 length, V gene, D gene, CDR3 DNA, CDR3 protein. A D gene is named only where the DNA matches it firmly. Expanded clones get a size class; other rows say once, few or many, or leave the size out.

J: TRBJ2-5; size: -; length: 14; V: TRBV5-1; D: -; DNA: TGCGCCAGCAGCTTTGGAGAAGTACAAGAGACCCAGTACTTC; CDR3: CASSFGEVQETQYF
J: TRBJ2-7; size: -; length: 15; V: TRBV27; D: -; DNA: TGTGCCAGCAGTTTAACCACCCAGAGCTCCTACGAGCAGTACTTC; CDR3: CASSLTTQSSYEQYF
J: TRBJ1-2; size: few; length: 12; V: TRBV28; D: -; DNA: TGTGGATCCGCGGGAATTAACTATGGCTACACCTTC; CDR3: CGSAGINYGYTF
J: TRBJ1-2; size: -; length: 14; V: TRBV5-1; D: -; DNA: TGCGCCAGCAGCCCCGGAGGTGGATACTATGGCTACACCTTC; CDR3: CASSPGGGYYGYTF
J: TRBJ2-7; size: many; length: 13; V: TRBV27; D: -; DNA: TGTGCCAGCAGTTTATCCGGCCCCTACGAGCAGTACTTC; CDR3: CASSLSGPYEQYF
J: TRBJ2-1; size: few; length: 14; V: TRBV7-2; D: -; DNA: TGTGCCAGCAGCTTACAGGGGCAGGGGGGCGAGCAGTTCTTC; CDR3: CASSLQGQGGEQFF
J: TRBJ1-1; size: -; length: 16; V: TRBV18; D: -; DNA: TGTGCCAGCTCAAGGACTTCTCGGGGGTCGAACACTGAAGCTTTCTTT; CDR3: CASSRTSRGSNTEAFF
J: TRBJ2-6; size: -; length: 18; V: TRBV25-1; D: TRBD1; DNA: TGTGCCAGCAGTGGAAGGGAACAGGGGGCGCCCGGGGCCAACGTCCTGACTTTC; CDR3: CASSGREQGAPGANVLTF
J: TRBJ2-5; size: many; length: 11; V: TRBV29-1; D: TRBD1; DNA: TGCAGCGTGGACAGGGCAGAGACCCAGTACTTC; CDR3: CSVDRAETQYF
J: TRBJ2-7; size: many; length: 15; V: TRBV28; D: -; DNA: TGTGCCAGCAGTCCAAATCGGGGCAGGGGCTACGAGCAGTACTTC; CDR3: CASSPNRGRGYEQYF
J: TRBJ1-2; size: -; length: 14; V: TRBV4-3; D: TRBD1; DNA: TGCGCCAGCAGCCACGGACAGGGTGACTATGGCTACACCTTC; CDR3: CASSHGQGDYGYTF
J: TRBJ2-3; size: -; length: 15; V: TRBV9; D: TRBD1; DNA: TGTGCCAGCAGCGTAGTAGGCAGGGGGCGCGATACGCAGTATTTT; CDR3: CASSVVGRGRDTQYF
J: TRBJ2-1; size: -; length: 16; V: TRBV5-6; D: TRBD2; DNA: TGTGCCAGCAGCCCCCCCCTAAGCGGGAGAAACAATGAGCAGTTCTTC; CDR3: CASSPPLSGRNNEQFF